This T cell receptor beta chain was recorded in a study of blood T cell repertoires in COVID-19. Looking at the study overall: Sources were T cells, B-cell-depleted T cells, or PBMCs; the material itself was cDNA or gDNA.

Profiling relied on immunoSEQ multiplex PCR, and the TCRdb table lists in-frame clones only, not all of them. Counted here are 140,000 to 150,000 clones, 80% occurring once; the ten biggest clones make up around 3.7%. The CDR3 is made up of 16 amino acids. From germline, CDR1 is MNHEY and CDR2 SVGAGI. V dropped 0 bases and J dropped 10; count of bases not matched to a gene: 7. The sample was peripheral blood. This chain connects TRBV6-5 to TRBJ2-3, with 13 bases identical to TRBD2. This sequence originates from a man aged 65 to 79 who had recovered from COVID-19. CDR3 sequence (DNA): TGTGCCAGCAGTTACTCGACTAGCGGGAGGTTGAGCTCGCAGTATTTT. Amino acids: CASSYSTSGRLSSQYF.